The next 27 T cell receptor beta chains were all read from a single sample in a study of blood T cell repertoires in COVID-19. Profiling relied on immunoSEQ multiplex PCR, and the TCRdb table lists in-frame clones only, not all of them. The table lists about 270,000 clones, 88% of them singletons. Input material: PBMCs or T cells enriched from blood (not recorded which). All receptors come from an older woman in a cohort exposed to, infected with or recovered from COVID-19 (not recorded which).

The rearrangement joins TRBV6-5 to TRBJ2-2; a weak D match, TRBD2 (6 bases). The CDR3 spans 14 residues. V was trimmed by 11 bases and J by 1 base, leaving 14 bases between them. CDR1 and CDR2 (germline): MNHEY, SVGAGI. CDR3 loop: CAGEGRENTGELFF. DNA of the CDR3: TGTGCCGGTGAGGGGCGGGAGAACACCGGGGAGCTGTTTTTT.

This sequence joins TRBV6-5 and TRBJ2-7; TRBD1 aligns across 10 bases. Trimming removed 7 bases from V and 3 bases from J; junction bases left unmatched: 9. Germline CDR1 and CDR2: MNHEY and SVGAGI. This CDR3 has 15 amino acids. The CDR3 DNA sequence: TGTGCCAGCACCGGTAGGGGACAGGGGCGCTACGAGCAGTACTTC. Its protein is CASTGRGQGRYEQYF.

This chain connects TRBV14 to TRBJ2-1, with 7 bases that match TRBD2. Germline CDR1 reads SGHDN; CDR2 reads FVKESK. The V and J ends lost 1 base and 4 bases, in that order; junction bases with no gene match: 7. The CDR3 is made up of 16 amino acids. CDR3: CASSQVPSGTYNEQFF. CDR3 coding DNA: TGTGCCAGCAGCCAAGTTCCTAGCGGTACTTACAATGAGCAGTTCTTC.

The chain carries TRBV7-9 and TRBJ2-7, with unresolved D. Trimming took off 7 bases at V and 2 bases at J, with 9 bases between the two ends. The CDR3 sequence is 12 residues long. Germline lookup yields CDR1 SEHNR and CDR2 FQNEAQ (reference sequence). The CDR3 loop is CASKKTTYEQYF. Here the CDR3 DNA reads TGTGCCAGCAAGAAGACAACCTACGAGCAGTACTTC. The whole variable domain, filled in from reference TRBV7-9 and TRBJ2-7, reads DTGVSQNPRHKITKRGQNVTFRCDPISEHNRLYWYRQTLGQGPEFLTYFQNEAQLEKSRLLSDRFSAERPKGSFSTLEIQRTEQGDSAMYLCASKKTTYEQYFGPGTRLTVT.

CDR3 DNA: TGTGCCAGCTCCGGACAGGCCCAGAATTCACCCCTCCACTTT. Its protein product is CASSGQAQNSPLHF. The chain has TRBV18 and TRBJ1-6, with TRBD1 identical over 7 bases. The J segment lost 7 bases and the V segment lost 6 bases, leaving 6 bases of the junction unmatched. This CDR3 comprises 14 residues. The V gene's germline CDR1 is KGHSH and CDR2 LQKENI.

CDR3 in DNA: TGTGCCAGCAGTGAAGCTTCGGGACAGGGAGGGGAGACCCAGTACTTC. Its protein product is CASSEASGQGGETQYF. The V gene is TRBV6-1, the J gene TRBJ2-5, with TRBD1 matching over 9 bases. The CDR3 loop spans 16 amino acids. Germline CDR1 reads MNHNS; CDR2 reads SASEGT. J was trimmed by 5 bases and V by 0 bases; bases with no gene match: 7.

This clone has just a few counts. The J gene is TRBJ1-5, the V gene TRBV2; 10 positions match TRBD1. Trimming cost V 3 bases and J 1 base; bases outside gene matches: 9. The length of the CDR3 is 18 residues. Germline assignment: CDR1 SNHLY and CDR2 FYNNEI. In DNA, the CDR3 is TGTGCCAGCAGTGATCCAGAAGCGGACAGGGGGAGCAATCAGCCCCAGCATTTT. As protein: CASSDPEADRGSNQPQHF.

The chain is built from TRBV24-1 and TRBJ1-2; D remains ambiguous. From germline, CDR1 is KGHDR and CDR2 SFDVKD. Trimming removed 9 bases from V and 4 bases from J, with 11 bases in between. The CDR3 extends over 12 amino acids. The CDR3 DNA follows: TGTGCCACCTCATTAGGGAGCTATGGCTACACCTTC. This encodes CATSLGSYGYTF.

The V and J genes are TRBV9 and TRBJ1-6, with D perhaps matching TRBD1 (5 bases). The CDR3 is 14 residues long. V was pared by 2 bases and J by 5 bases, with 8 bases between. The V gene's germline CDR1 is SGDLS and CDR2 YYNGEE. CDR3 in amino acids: CASSVQGHNSPLHF. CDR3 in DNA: TGTGCCAGCAGCGTCCAGGGTCATAATTCACCCCTCCACTTT. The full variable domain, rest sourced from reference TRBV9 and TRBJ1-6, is DSGVTQTPKHLITATGQRVTLRCSPRSGDLSVYWYQQSLDQGLQFLIQYYNGEERAKGNILERFSAQQFPDLHSELNLSSLELGDSALYFCASSVQGHNSPLHFGNGTRLTVT.

CDR3 sequence: CASSLYGQGQETQYF. The CDR3 DNA sequence: TGTGCCAGCAGTCTCTACGGACAGGGACAAGAGACCCAGTACTTC. The rearrangement links TRBV2 to TRBJ2-5; 8 bases are a match to TRBD1. This CDR3 contains 15 residues. Germline V gene data show CDR1 as SNHLY and CDR2 as FYNNEI. Trimming took 5 bases from V and 2 from J; bases not matched to a gene: 7. Complete variable domain (other parts from reference TRBV2 and TRBJ2-5): EPEVTQTPSHQVTQMGQEVILRCVPISNHLYFYWYRQILGQKVEFLVSFYNNEISEKSEIFDDQFSVERPDGSNFTLKIRSTKLEDSAMYFCASSLYGQGQETQYFGPGTRLLVL.

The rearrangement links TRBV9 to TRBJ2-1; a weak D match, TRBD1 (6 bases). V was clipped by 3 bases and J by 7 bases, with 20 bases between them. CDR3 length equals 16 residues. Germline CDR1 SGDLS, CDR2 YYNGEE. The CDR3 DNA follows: TGTGCCAGCAGCGGCCGGGACACCGCGAGGAGGAATGAGCAGTTCTTC. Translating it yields CASSGRDTARRNEQFF.

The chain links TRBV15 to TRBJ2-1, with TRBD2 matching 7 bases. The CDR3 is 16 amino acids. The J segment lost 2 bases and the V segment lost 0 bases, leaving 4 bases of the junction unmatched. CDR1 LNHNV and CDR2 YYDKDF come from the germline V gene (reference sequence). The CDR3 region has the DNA TGTGCCACCAGCAGAGATCCGCGGGGGACCTACAATGAGCAGTTCTTC. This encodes CATSRDPRGTYNEQFF.

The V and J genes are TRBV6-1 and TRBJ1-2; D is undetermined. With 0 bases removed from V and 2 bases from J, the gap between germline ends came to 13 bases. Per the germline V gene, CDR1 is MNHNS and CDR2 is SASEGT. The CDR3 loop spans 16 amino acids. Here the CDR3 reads CASSEAEVGVNYGYTF. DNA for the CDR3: TGTGCCAGCAGTGAAGCTGAAGTCGGGGTGAACTATGGCTACACCTTC.

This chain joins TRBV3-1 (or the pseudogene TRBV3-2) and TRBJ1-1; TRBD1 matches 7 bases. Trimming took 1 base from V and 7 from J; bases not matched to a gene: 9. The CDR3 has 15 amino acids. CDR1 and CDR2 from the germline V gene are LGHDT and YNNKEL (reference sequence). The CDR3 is CASSQARGLVSEAFF. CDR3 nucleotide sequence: TGTGCCAGCAGCCAAGCTAGGGGGCTTGTTAGTGAAGCTTTCTTT.

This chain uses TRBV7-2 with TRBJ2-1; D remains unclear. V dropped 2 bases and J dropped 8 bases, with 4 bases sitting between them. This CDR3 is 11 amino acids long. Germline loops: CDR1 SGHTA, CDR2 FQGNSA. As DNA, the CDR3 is TGTGCCAGCAGCTTAATCGATGAGCAGTTCTTC. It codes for CASSLIDEQFF.

The CDR3 here is CSVGLAGGGSTDTQYF. The CDR3 DNA reads as TGCAGCGTTGGGCTAGCGGGAGGGGGGAGCACAGATACGCAGTATTTT. The chain combines TRBV29-1 with TRBJ2-3, with 12 nucleotides matching TRBD2. Per germline, CDR1 SQVTM and CDR2 ANQGSEA. The V and J ends lost 4 bases and 0 bases, in that order; junction bases with no gene match: 5. The CDR3 extends over 16 amino acids.

The CDR3 sequence: CAISEGRGYEQYF. DNA of the CDR3: TGTGCCATCAGTGAAGGACGGGGCTACGAGCAGTACTTC. The chain carries TRBV10-3 and TRBJ2-7, with D tentatively TRBD2 (5 bases). V was shortened by 3 bases and J by 3 bases, with 9 bases between the two germline ends. The CDR3 is 13 residues long. Germline CDR1 reads ENHRY; CDR2 reads SYGVKD.

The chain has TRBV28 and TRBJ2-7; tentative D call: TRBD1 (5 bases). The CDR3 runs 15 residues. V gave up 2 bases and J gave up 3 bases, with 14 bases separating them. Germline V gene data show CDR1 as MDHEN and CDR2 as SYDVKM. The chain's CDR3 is CASSLPQGRSYEQYF. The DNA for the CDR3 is TGTGCCAGCAGTTTACCCCAGGGCAGGAGCTACGAGCAGTACTTC. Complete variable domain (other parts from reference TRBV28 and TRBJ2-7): DVKVTQSSRYLVKRTGEKVFLECVQDMDHENMFWYRQDPGLGLRLIYFSYDVKMKEKGDIPEGYSVSREKKERFSLILESASTNQTSMYLCASSLPQGRSYEQYFGPGTRLTVT.

CDR3 bases: TGTGCCAGCAGGTCGAAGCGGGAGCCCCTCTACGAGCAGTACTTC. This sequence encodes CASRSKREPLYEQYF. V usage is TRBV27 and J usage is TRBJ2-7; 8 bases line up with TRBD2. The CDR3 runs to 15 residues. CDR1 and CDR2 (germline): MNHEY, SMNVEV (reference sequence). V lost 6 bases, J lost 3 bases, and 10 bases stayed unmatched.

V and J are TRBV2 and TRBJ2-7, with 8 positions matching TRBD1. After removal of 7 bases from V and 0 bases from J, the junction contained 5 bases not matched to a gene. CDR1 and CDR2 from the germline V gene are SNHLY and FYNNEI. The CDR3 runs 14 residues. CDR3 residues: CASMPDRVSYEQYF. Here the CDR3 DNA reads TGTGCCAGCATGCCGGACAGGGTCTCCTACGAGCAGTACTTC.

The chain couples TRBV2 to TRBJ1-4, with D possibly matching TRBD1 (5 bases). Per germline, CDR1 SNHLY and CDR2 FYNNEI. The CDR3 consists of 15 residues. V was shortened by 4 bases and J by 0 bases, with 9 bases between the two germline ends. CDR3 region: CASSGSRATNEKLFF. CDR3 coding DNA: TGTGCCAGCAGTGGATCCAGGGCAACTAATGAAAAACTGTTTTTT.

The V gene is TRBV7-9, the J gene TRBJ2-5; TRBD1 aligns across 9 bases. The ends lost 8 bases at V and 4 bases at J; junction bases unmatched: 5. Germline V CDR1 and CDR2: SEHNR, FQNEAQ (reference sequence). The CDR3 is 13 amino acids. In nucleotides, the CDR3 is TGTGCCAGCGGCAACAGGGGGCGAGAGACCCAGTACTTC. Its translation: CASGNRGRETQYF.

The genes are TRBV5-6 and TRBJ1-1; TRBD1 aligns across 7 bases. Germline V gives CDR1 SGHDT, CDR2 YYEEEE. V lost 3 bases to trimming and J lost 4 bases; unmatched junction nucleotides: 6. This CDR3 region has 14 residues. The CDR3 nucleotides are TGTGCCAGCAGCTGGCAGGGGGTGAGCACTGAAGCTTTCTTT. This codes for CASSWQGVSTEAFF.

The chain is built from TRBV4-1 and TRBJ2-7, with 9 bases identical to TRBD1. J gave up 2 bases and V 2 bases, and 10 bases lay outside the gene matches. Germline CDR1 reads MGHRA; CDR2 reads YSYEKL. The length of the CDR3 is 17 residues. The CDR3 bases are TGCGCCAGCAGCCAACCGGGCGGCGGGACAGGGACCTACGAGCAGTACTTC. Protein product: CASSQPGGGTGTYEQYF.

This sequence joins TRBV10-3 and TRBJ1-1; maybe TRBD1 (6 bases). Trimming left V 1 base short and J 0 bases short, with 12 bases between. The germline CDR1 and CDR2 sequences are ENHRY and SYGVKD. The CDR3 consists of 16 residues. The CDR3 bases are TGTGCCATCAGTGAGTTGGGACACCGGGTGAACACTGAAGCTTTCTTT. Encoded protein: CAISELGHRVNTEAFF.

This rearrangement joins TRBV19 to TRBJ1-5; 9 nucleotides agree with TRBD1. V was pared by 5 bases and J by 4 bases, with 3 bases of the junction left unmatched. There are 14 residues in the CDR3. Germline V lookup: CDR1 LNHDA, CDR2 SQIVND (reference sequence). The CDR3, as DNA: TGTGCCAGTAGTGGACAGGGGATAAATCAGCCCCAGCATTTT. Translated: CASSGQGINQPQHF.

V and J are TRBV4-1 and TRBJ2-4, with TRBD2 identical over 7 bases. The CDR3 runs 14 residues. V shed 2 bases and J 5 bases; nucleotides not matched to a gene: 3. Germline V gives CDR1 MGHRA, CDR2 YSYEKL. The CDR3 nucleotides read TGCGCCAGCAGCCAAAGCGGGGCCGAAAACATTCAGTACTTC. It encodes CASSQSGAENIQYF.